Included here is one T cell receptor (beta chain) sequence, with context. Primers included in the PCR were 60 Vbeta and 13 Jbeta primers. TCRdb keeps only in-frame clones here, not all; method: immunoSEQ multiplex PCR. The table includes some 110,000 clones, around three quarters detected once. This CDR3 contains 14 residues. Trimming at V came to 0 bases and at J to 7 bases, leaving 7 bases not matched to a gene. The V gene's germline CDR1 is GTSNPN and CDR2 SVGIG (reference sequence). The data were taken from a study of cytomegalovirus exposure and HLA in healthy donors. This TCR was recovered from a woman aged 60-70 years in good health and CMV-seropositive. The chain has TRBV30 and TRBJ2-5; 8 bases align to TRBD2. Sequencing was done on a sample of PBMCs. CDR3: CAWSVGGGGGTQYF. As DNA, the CDR3 is TGTGCCTGGAGTGTCGGGGGGGGCGGGGGGACCCAGTACTTC.